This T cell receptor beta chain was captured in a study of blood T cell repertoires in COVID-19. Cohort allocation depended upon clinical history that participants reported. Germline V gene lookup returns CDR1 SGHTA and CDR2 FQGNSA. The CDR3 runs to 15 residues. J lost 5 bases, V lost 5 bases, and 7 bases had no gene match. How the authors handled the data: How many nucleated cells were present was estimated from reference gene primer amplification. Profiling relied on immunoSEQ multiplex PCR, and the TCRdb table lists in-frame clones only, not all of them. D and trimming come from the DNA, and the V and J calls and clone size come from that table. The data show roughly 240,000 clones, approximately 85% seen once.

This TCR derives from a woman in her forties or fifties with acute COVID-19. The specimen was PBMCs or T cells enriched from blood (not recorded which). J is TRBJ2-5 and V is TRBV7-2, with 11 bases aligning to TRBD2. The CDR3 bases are TGTGCCAGCAGCCATAGCGGGGGGGCCGGGGAGACCCAGTACTTC. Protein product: CASSHSGGAGETQYF.